These T cell receptor beta chains were read from a single sample in a study of shared clonotypes between healthy human individuals. TCRdb's copy holds only in-frame clones and misses some; the assay was immunoSEQ multiplex PCR. The sample lists about 1 million clones, roughly 70% occurring once. Sample: memory CD4+ T cells sorted from blood. The receptor source for this set is a man between 18 and 35 years old in good health. Both conserved end residues are part of each CDR3. The order of the fields is V gene, D gene, J gene, clone size, CDR3 length, CDR3 protein, CDR3 DNA. The D gene is left open where the match is weak. The size entry is marked missing in some rows and otherwise reads once, few, many or a size class.

V: TRBV6-1; D: -; J: TRBJ2-3; size: -; length: 12; CDR3: CASSDHTDTQYF; DNA: TGTGCCAGCAGTGACCACACAGATACGCAGTATTTT
V: TRBV5-1; D: -; J: TRBJ2-5; size: -; length: 14; CDR3: CASSLPSGHETQYF; DNA: TGCGCCAGCAGCTTGCCCTCGGGGCACGAGACCCAGTACTTC
V: TRBV5-1; D: -; J: TRBJ2-1; size: -; length: 14; CDR3: CASGPGLVSDEQFF; DNA: TGCGCCAGCGGACCTGGCCTAGTCTCGGATGAGCAGTTCTTC
V: TRBV7-9; D: -; J: TRBJ2-1; size: -; length: 13; CDR3: CASSPQQAGEQFF; DNA: TGTGCCAGCAGCCCCCAACAGGCTGGTGAGCAGTTCTTC
V: TRBV7-9; D: -; J: TRBJ2-1; size: -; length: 13; CDR3: CASSWGPAGEQFF; DNA: TGTGCCAGCAGCTGGGGACCCGCGGGTGAGCAGTTCTTC
V: TRBV18; D: TRBD1; J: TRBJ1-4; size: -; length: 16; CDR3: CASSPARAGGNEKLFF; DNA: TGTGCCAGCTCACCGGCCAGGGCAGGGGGTAATGAAAAACTGTTTTTT
V: TRBV6-1; D: TRBD2; J: TRBJ2-7; size: -; length: 13; CDR3: CASWGLVGLEQYF; DNA: TGTGCCAGCTGGGGACTAGTAGGTCTCGAGCAGTACTTC
V: TRBV2; D: -; J: TRBJ2-5; size: -; length: 13; CDR3: CASSEGLVETQYF; DNA: TGTGCCAGCAGTGAAGGACTAGTAGAGACCCAGTACTTC
V: TRBV19; D: -; J: TRBJ2-5; size: once; length: 14; CDR3: CASSSTGALGAQYF; DNA: TGTGCCAGTAGTTCAACTGGAGCCTTGGGGGCCCAGTACTTC
V: TRBV27; D: -; J: TRBJ2-2; size: -; length: 12; CDR3: CASRLTAGELFF; DNA: TGTGCCAGCAGACTGACAGCCGGGGAGCTGTTTTTT
V: TRBV5-1; D: -; J: TRBJ2-3; size: -; length: 17; CDR3: CASTRSPQGFGTDTQYF; DNA: TGCGCCAGCACGCGATCCCCCCAAGGGTTTGGCACAGATACGCAGTATTTT
V: TRBV10-2; D: -; J: TRBJ2-1; size: -; length: 14; CDR3: CASSEWGRYNEQFF; DNA: TGCGCCAGCAGTGAATGGGGCAGATACAATGAGCAGTTCTTC
V: TRBV27; D: TRBD1; J: TRBJ1-6; size: -; length: 15; CDR3: CASKGQSGSNSPLHF; DNA: TGTGCCAGCAAGGGACAGTCTGGCAGTAATTCACCCCTCCACTTT
V: TRBV28; D: -; J: TRBJ1-6; size: -; length: 14; CDR3: CASTPPRDNSPLHF; DNA: TGTGCCAGCACTCCTCCGAGGGATAATTCACCCCTCCACTTT
V: TRBV15; D: TRBD1; J: TRBJ2-3; size: -; length: 16; CDR3: CATSTGQAPSTDTQYF; DNA: TGTGCCACCAGCACAGGACAGGCTCCATCCACAGATACGCAGTATTTT
V: TRBV2; D: -; J: TRBJ1-6; size: -; length: 14; CDR3: CASSVKGRNSPLHF; DNA: TGTGCCAGCAGTGTAAAGGGCCGGAATTCACCCCTCCACTTT
V: TRBV15; D: TRBD2; J: TRBJ2-1; size: -; length: 17; CDR3: CATSTTWGLNFYNEQFF; DNA: TGTGCCACCAGCACCACCTGGGGACTAAATTTCTACAATGAGCAGTTCTTC
V: TRBV7-2; D: -; J: TRBJ2-7; size: -; length: 15; CDR3: CASSAFPGELREQYF; DNA: TGTGCCAGCAGCGCCTTCCCAGGGGAACTGAGGGAGCAGTACTTC
V: TRBV11-2; D: TRBD2; J: TRBJ2-3; size: -; length: 16; CDR3: CASSLETSGGRDTQYF; DNA: TGTGCCAGCAGCTTAGAGACTAGCGGGGGGCGAGATACGCAGTATTTT
V: TRBV21-1; D: -; J: TRBJ1-5; size: -; length: 12; CDR3: CASRTGNQPQHF; DNA: TGTGCCAGCAGGACAGGTAATCAGCCCCAGCATTTT
V: TRBV30; D: TRBD1; J: TRBJ2-7; size: -; length: 15; CDR3: CAWTSLGQGAREQYF; DNA: TGTGCCTGGACCAGTCTCGGACAGGGGGCAAGGGAGCAGTACTTC
V: TRBV14; D: TRBD1; J: TRBJ2-5; size: -; length: 15; CDR3: CASGVRTGPWETQYF; DNA: TGTGCCAGCGGAGTGAGGACAGGGCCGTGGGAGACCCAGTACTTC
V: TRBV4-3; D: -; J: TRBJ1-5; size: -; length: 16; CDR3: CASSPGRGSYNQPQHF; DNA: TGCGCCAGCAGCCCTGGCCGCGGGAGTTACAATCAGCCCCAGCATTTT
V: TRBV18; D: TRBD1; J: TRBJ2-7; size: -; length: 14; CDR3: CASSPRGQGYEQYF; DNA: TGTGCCAGCTCACCAAGGGGACAGGGATACGAGCAGTACTTC
V: TRBV7-2; D: -; J: TRBJ1-6; size: -; length: 14; CDR3: CASSFRGRESPLHF; DNA: TGTGCCAGCAGCTTTCGGGGGAGGGAATCACCCCTCCACTTT
V: TRBV11-2; D: TRBD2; J: TRBJ2-7; size: -; length: 15; CDR3: CASSSGGHGPYEQYF; DNA: TGTGCCAGCAGCTCGGGAGGTCATGGTCCCTACGAGCAGTACTTC
V: TRBV18; D: -; J: TRBJ2-1; size: -; length: 15; CDR3: CASSPRGVAYNEQFF; DNA: TGTGCCAGCTCACCAAGGGGCGTAGCCTACAATGAGCAGTTCTTC
V: TRBV11-3; D: TRBD1; J: TRBJ1-1; size: -; length: 14; CDR3: CASSLGQGLTEAFF; DNA: TGTGCCAGCAGCTTAGGACAGGGGCTGACTGAAGCTTTCTTT
V: TRBV5-1; D: -; J: TRBJ1-2; size: -; length: 14; CDR3: CASSLVVSGNGYTF; DNA: TGCGCCAGCAGCTTGGTTGTCAGCGGAAATGGCTACACCTTC
V: TRBV18; D: -; J: TRBJ2-3; size: -; length: 12; CDR3: CASSRGTDTQYF; DNA: TGTGCCAGCTCACGGGGGACAGATACGCAGTATTTT
V: TRBV5-1; D: -; J: TRBJ2-2; size: -; length: 18; CDR3: CASSLAISLTLNTGELFF; DNA: TGCGCCAGCAGCTTGGCTATCTCACTAACACTTAACACCGGGGAGCTGTTTTTT